The 31 T cell receptor beta chains below were found in one sample sequenced in a study of cytomegalovirus exposure and HLA in healthy donors. Primers for the PCR totalled 60 Vbeta and 13 Jbeta. Data came from immunoSEQ multiplex PCR; TCRdb stores just in-frame clones and leaves some out. The sample holds about 100,000 clones, about 79% seen once. The sequenced sample consisted of PBMCs. These receptors were obtained from a man aged 55 to 70 in good health and CMV-seropositive.

This clone was seen a few times. V is TRBV5-4 and J is TRBJ1-1, with a possible D match to TRBD1 (6 bases). Trimming cost V 3 bases and J 4 bases, with 16 bases left between them. The CDR3 covers 15 residues. The V gene's germline CDR1 is SGHNT and CDR2 YYREEE (reference sequence). The CDR3 protein is CASSSPKGGFTEAFF. The CDR3 nucleotides read TGTGCCAGCAGCTCCCCCAAGGGGGGGTTCACTGAAGCTTTCTTT.

This clone turned up a few times. The chain couples TRBV27 to TRBJ2-7; no clear D gene. This CDR3 contains 11 residues. Per germline, CDR1 MNHEY and CDR2 SMNVEV (reference sequence). Trimming shortened V by 5 bases and J by 3 bases, and 5 bases separated the two germline ends. CDR3 DNA sequence: TGTGCCAGCAGTAGCCTCTACGAGCAGTACTTC. The encoded protein is CASSSLYEQYF.

The rearrangement uses TRBV9 and TRBJ1-5; the match to TRBD1 covers 7 bases. The CDR3 totals 14 residues. V shed 3 bases, J shed 2 bases, and the junction held 2 bases outside the gene matches. Looked up from germline, CDR1 is SGDLS and CDR2 is YYNGEE. CDR3 in DNA: TGTGCCAGCAGCGCCGGACAGGGCAATCAGCCCCAGCATTTT. Translation gives CASSAGQGNQPQHF.

The V call is TRBV5-1, the J call TRBJ1-4; D gene uncertain. There are 13 residues in the CDR3. Trimming took 2 bases from V and 7 from J, leaving 9 bases between them. Germline V gene data show CDR1 as SGHRS and CDR2 as YFSETQ. The CDR3 nucleotides are TGCGCCAGCAGCTTTGGTGTAGCTGAAAAACTGTTTTTT. Amino acid sequence: CASSFGVAEKLFF.

The V call is TRBV11-2, the J call TRBJ2-7; 8 nucleotides match TRBD1. Trimming at V came to 6 bases and at J to 2 bases, leaving 6 bases not matched to a gene. The CDR3 extends over 14 amino acids. Germline assignment: CDR1 SGHAT and CDR2 FQNNGV. CDR3 bases: TGTGCCAGCAGGCAGGACAGGGCCACCTACGAGCAGTACTTC. It specifies CASRQDRATYEQYF.

The J gene is TRBJ1-1, the V gene TRBV27, with 8 bases fitting TRBD1. This CDR3 is built from 18 residues. Trimming cost V 7 bases and J 5 bases; bases outside gene matches: 21. Germline V gene lookup returns CDR1 MNHEY and CDR2 SMNVEV (reference sequence). The DNA of the CDR3 is TGTGCCAGCAAGGCACACAATTCAGGGGGCAAGGGTTATACTGAAGCTTTCTTT. Translation gives CASKAHNSGGKGYTEAFF.

The chain is built from TRBV5-1 and TRBJ2-5; 7 bases map to TRBD2. CDR1 is SGHRS, CDR2 YFSETQ, per germline. The CDR3 is 14 amino acids. Trimming took 4 bases from V and 2 from J; bases not matched to a gene: 5. CDR3 DNA sequence: TGCGCCAGCAGCGGCGGGACTAAACAAGAGACCCAGTACTTC. The encoded protein is CASSGGTKQETQYF.

V is TRBV19 and J is TRBJ2-7; 10 bases are a match to TRBD2. Trimming cost V 3 bases and J 3 bases; bases outside gene matches: 11. CDR1 is LNHDA and CDR2 is SQIVND in the germline V gene (reference sequence). The CDR3 runs to 17 residues. CDR3 protein: CASSMALSGGIFYEQYF. The CDR3 DNA reads TGTGCCAGTAGTATGGCTCTTAGCGGGGGGATTTTCTACGAGCAGTACTTC.

The chain recombines TRBV27 with TRBJ1-1, with 8 bases aligning to TRBD1. With 4 bases clipped from V and 5 bases from J, the junction kept 12 bases outside the gene matches. The CDR3 has 16 amino acids. Germline CDR1 reads MNHEY; CDR2 reads SMNVEV (reference sequence). The CDR3 nucleotides are TGTGCCAGCAGTTGGGGCAGGGGGCGCGCAGTAACTGAAGCTTTCTTT. Encoded protein: CASSWGRGRAVTEAFF.

This clone is a singleton in its sample. The chain couples TRBV6-5 to TRBJ2-7; TRBD1 aligns across 8 bases. Germline V gives CDR1 MNHEY, CDR2 SVGAGI. The CDR3 covers 13 residues. The V and J ends lost 4 bases and 5 bases, in that order; junction bases with no gene match: 4. CDR3 sequence (DNA): TGTGCCAGCAGTTCCCCAGGGGGCGACGAGCAGTACTTC. This sequence encodes CASSSPGGDEQYF.

V is TRBV29-1 and J is TRBJ2-3; TRBD2 aligns across 8 bases. This CDR3 has 16 amino acids. The germline V gene encodes CDR1 SQVTM and CDR2 ANQGSEA. Losses at the gene ends were 5 bases for V and 4 bases for J; bases not matched to a gene: 14. The CDR3 region is CSVLGPGGPGADTQYF. The CDR3 DNA sequence: TGCAGCGTTCTGGGTCCGGGGGGGCCTGGAGCAGATACGCAGTATTTT.

The chain couples TRBV11-2 to TRBJ2-1; D not certain. The CDR3 runs to 12 residues. Germline V CDR1 and CDR2: SGHAT, FQNNGV. The ends were cut back, 1 base at V and 9 bases at J, with 7 bases in the middle. CDR3 sequence (DNA): TGTGCCAGCAGCTTAGGGCGCGGTGAGCAGTTCTTC. Residues: CASSLGRGEQFF.

This chain connects TRBV5-1 to TRBJ1-3; 8 nucleotides agree with TRBD1. This CDR3 has 18 amino acids. Germline CDR1 reads SGHRS; CDR2 reads YFSETQ. With V trimmed by 4 bases and J by 0 bases, 12 bases remained unmatched. The CDR3 DNA reads as TGCGCCAGCAGCCCTTTCTCCGGGACAGGCAACTCTGGAAACACCATATATTTT. This translates into CASSPFSGTGNSGNTIYF.

This clone was detected a few times. The chain recombines TRBV5-5 with TRBJ1-2; D is ambiguous. CDR3 length equals 12 residues. V dropped 6 bases and J dropped 8 bases, with 14 bases sitting between them. Germline V gene sequence: CDR1 SGHKS, CDR2 YYEKEE (reference sequence). The DNA for the CDR3 is TGTGCCAGCACCGAGGCGATGAGGGGCTACACCTTC. Its protein product is CASTEAMRGYTF.

The V gene is TRBV19, the J gene TRBJ2-1, with a tentative D call TRBD1 (5 bases). The length of the CDR3 is 15 residues. Trimming left V 1 base short and J 0 bases short, with 7 bases between. Germline CDR1 LNHDA, CDR2 SQIVND (reference sequence). The CDR3 loop reads CASSIGQLSYNEQFF. CDR3 in DNA: TGTGCCAGTAGTATAGGACAGCTCTCCTACAATGAGCAGTTCTTC. The full variable domain, rest sourced from reference TRBV19 and TRBJ2-1, is DGGITQSPKYLFRKEGQNVTLSCEQNLNHDAMYWYRQDPGQGLRLIYYSQIVNDFQKGDIAEGYSVSREKKESFPLTVTSAQKNPTAFYLCASSIGQLSYNEQFFGPGTRLTVL.

The chain is built from TRBV11-2 and TRBJ2-3, with D unresolved. V lost 0 bases, J lost 2 bases, and 12 bases lay in between. The CDR3 is made up of 16 amino acids. Germline V CDR1 and CDR2: SGHAT, FQNNGV. The CDR3 nucleotides read TGTGCCAGCAGCTTAGATGGCGACACCTACACAGATACGCAGTATTTT. Its translation is CASSLDGDTYTDTQYF.

This clone came up a few times. J is TRBJ1-2 and V is TRBV2; possibly TRBD1 for D (5 bases). Trimming took 7 bases from V and 5 from J, leaving 20 bases between them. The CDR3 loop spans 15 amino acids. The V gene's germline CDR1 is SNHLY and CDR2 FYNNEI. This CDR3 reads CASTVTVSDSYGYTF. The DNA for the CDR3 is TGTGCCAGCACCGTTACTGTATCCGACAGTTATGGCTACACCTTC.

This clone was detected a few times. The rearrangement joins TRBV2 to TRBJ1-5; 9 bases line up with TRBD1. Germline CDR1 SNHLY, CDR2 FYNNEI. V dropped 6 bases and J dropped 3; count of bases not matched to a gene: 3. CDR3 size: 14 residues. This CDR3 reads CASSRDRANQPQHF. The CDR3 coding sequence is TGTGCCAGCAGCCGGGACAGGGCCAATCAGCCCCAGCATTTT.

This chain uses TRBV18 with TRBJ2-7, with a tentative D call TRBD1 (5 bases). The CDR3 extends over 15 amino acids. CDR1 is KGHSH, CDR2 LQKENI, per germline. V was shortened by 2 bases and J by 5 bases, with 16 bases between the two germline ends. The DNA of the CDR3 is TGTGCCAGCTCACCAAGTTCCTTAGTGACAGACGAGCAGTACTTC. Translating gives CASSPSSLVTDEQYF.

This clone was detected once. J is TRBJ2-7 and V is TRBV2, with 7 bases identical to TRBD1. Germline CDR1 and CDR2: SNHLY and FYNNEI. This CDR3 has 13 residues. The V segment lost 4 bases and the J segment 2 bases; nucleotides outside the gene matches: 2. The CDR3 region is CASSGQGAYEQYF. CDR3 DNA sequence: TGTGCCAGCAGTGGGCAGGGGGCCTACGAGCAGTACTTC.

The chain joins TRBV10-2 to TRBJ1-5; no clear D gene. CDR1 WSHSY and CDR2 SAAADI come from the germline V gene. Trimming stripped 6 bases from V and 1 base from J, with 10 bases between. The CDR3 length is 14 residues. The CDR3 sequence: CASSQAQSNQPQHF. Here the CDR3 DNA reads TGCGCCAGCAGCCAGGCGCAGAGCAATCAGCCCCAGCATTTT.

The CDR3 is CASKQGGNYGYTF. The CDR3, as DNA: TGTGCCAGCAAACAGGGAGGGAACTATGGCTACACCTTC. The V call is TRBV7-2, the J call TRBJ1-2; D is possibly TRBD1 (6 bases). This CDR3 is built from 13 residues. Germline CDR1 is SGHTA and CDR2 is FQGNSA. V was pared by 7 bases and J by 2 bases, with 11 bases between.

To note about this clone: A junction end diverges from the germline sequence, so it may reflect a read error. The chain recombines TRBV7-9 with TRBJ1-6, with 7 bases matching TRBD1. The CDR3 sequence is 12 residues long. The germline CDR1 and CDR2 sequences are SEHNR and FQNEAQ (reference sequence). CDR3 in amino acids: CASSLGGQYSIF. CDR3 bases: TGTGCCAGCAGCTTGGGGGGACAGTACTCTATCTTT. The complete variable domain, with remaining parts taken from reference TRBV7-9 and TRBJ1-6, reads DTGVSQNPRHKITKRGQNVTFRCDPISEHNRLYWYRQTLGQGPEFLTYFQNEAQLEKSRLLSDRFSAERPKGSFSTLEIQRTEQGDSAMYLCASSLGGQYSIFGNGTRLTVT.

Only one count was recorded for this clone. The chain recombines TRBV19 with TRBJ2-5, with D uncertain. The germline CDR1 and CDR2 sequences are LNHDA and SQIVND (reference sequence). The CDR3 is 14 residues long. Trimming removed 2 bases from V and 1 base from J, with 8 bases in between. CDR3 sequence (DNA): TGTGCCAGTAGTATAAGCCAGGCCCAAGAGACCCAGTACTTC. Its protein is CASSISQAQETQYF.

The V gene is TRBV5-6, the J gene TRBJ2-5, with TRBD1 matching over 9 bases. The J call may be wrong; the DNA end is better matched by TRBJ2-7. This CDR3 is built from 17 residues. Germline CDR1 is SGHDT and CDR2 is YYEEEE. Written as DNA, the CDR3 is TGTGCCAGCAGCCCAAGCGGGACAGGGCTGAGCTCCTACGAGCAGTACTTC. It translates to CASSPSGTGLSSYEQYF.

This clone was found once. The chain couples TRBV10-3 to TRBJ1-1; 9 positions agree with TRBD1. J gave up 4 bases and V 6 bases, and 12 bases lay outside the gene matches. This CDR3 is built from 16 residues. Germline assignment: CDR1 ENHRY and CDR2 SYGVKD. The CDR3 sequence is CAIRTGSGTGITEAFF. The CDR3 nucleotides read TGTGCCATCAGGACCGGTTCCGGGACAGGGATCACTGAAGCTTTCTTT.

The rearrangement uses TRBV21-1 and TRBJ1-3; the table gives TRBD1 as D, unverified against the DNA. TRBV21-1 is a pseudogene segment. The CDR3 extends over 15 amino acids. The CDR3 region is CASSTRTGGTTTIYF. CDR3 nucleotide sequence: TGTGCCAGCAGCACACGGACAGGGGGAACGACCACCATATATTTT.

The chain recombines TRBV30 with TRBJ1-3; 8 nucleotides match TRBD1. Germline lookup yields CDR1 GTSNPN and CDR2 SVGIG (reference sequence). The CDR3 has 16 amino acids. V was pared by 0 bases and J by 0 bases, with 4 bases of the junction left unmatched. CDR3 sequence: CAWSVRTGSSGNTIYF. In DNA, the CDR3 is TGTGCCTGGAGTGTAAGGACAGGGAGCTCTGGAAACACCATATATTTT.

This clone was observed a few times. The chain has TRBV6-5 and TRBJ2-7, with D perhaps matching TRBD2 (6 bases). Trimming removed 6 bases at V and 7 bases at J, with 16 bases between. Germline V gives CDR1 MNHEY, CDR2 SVGAGI. This CDR3 comprises 13 residues. CDR3 bases: TGTGCCAGCAGAATGGACTGGGCGGGGGAGCAGTACTTC. It specifies CASRMDWAGEQYF.

The chain recombines TRBV11-2 with TRBJ2-1, with TRBD2 identical over 9 bases. Germline V gene sequence: CDR1 SGHAT, CDR2 FQNNGV. The CDR3 contains 19 residues. The V gene end was trimmed by 2 bases and the J gene end by 1 base; junction bases not matched to a gene: 12. The DNA of the CDR3 is TGTGCCAGCAGCTTACGGAGCGGGGGGACCCTAACTTCCTACAATGAGCAGTTCTTC. Amino acid sequence: CASSLRSGGTLTSYNEQFF.

The gene calls are TRBV19 and TRBJ1-5, with 7 bases matching TRBD1. The CDR3 spans 14 residues. In germline, CDR1 is LNHDA, CDR2 SQIVND (reference sequence). The V and J ends lost 8 bases and 1 base, in that order; junction bases with no gene match: 5. CDR3 amino acids: CASLDRKSNQPQHF. The CDR3 nucleotides are TGTGCCAGTCTGGACAGGAAAAGCAATCAGCCCCAGCATTTT.